The clone carrying this T cell receptor (beta chain) turned up a few times. The junction differs from germline at one of its ends, possibly a read error. The V gene's germline CDR1 is MNHEY and CDR2 SVGAGI. This CDR3 comprises 14 residues. These data originate in a study of blood T cells in healthy people across ages. Through a sample-barcoded 5' primer and a J-beta primer mix, a second PCR was run for roughly 6 to 11 cycles. TCRdb reprocessed the 5' RACE reads with MiXCR, giving one entry per CDR3 protein. Altogether about 320,000 distinct CDR3 sequences are present, 25% to 30% being singletons, with the ten largest covering approximately 28%.

The chain couples TRBV6-5 to TRBJ2-1; 14 bases align to TRBD2. Sample: blood. The clonotype comes from a woman aged 65 to 85 in good health. The CDR3 region is CASRRSGTSGSEVF. The CDR3 DNA reads as TGTGCCAGCAGACGAAGCGGGACTAGCGGGAGTGAGGTCTTC.